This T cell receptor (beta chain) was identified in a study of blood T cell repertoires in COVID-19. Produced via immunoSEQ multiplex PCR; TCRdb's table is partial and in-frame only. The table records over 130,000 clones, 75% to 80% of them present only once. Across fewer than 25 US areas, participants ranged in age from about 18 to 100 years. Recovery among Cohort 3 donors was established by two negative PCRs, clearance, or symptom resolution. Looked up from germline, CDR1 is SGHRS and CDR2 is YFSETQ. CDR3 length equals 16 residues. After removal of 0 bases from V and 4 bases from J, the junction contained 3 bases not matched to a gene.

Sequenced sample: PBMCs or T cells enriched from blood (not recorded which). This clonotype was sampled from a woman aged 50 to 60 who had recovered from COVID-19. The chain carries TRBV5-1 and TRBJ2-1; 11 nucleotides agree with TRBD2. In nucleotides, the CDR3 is TGCGCCAGCAGCTTGGAGTCTAGCGGGGGGTACAATGAGCAGTTCTTC. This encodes CASSLESSGGYNEQFF.